These 32 T cell receptor beta chains were sequenced from one sample in a study of blood T cell repertoires in COVID-19. TCRdb's table, derived via immunoSEQ multiplex PCR, lists solely in-frame clones and lacks some. Here the sample spans approximately 77,000 clones, 80% being singletons. The source material was peripheral blood. These receptors were taken from a woman aged 70-85 years with acute or convalescent COVID-19.

This clone has only one observation. The J gene is TRBJ2-7, the V gene TRBV6-6; 7 positions agree with TRBD1. V lost 6 bases, J lost 3 bases, and 8 bases stayed unmatched. From germline, CDR1 is MNHNY and CDR2 SVGAGI (reference sequence). The CDR3 is made up of 14 amino acids. The CDR3 coding sequence is TGTGCCAGCAGCTCCGGGACAGAGCACTACGAGCAGTACTTC. This sequence encodes CASSSGTEHYEQYF.

The genes are TRBV12-3 or TRBV12-4 and TRBJ1-2, with a weak D call TRBD1 (5 bases). The V gene lost 0 bases and the J gene lost 8 bases, with 10 bases spanning the gap. The CDR3 has 13 residues. CDR3 amino acids: CASSLASGLGYTF. CDR3 nucleotides: TGTGCCAGCAGTTTAGCCTCAGGGTTAGGCTACACCTTC.

The chain carries TRBV5-4 and TRBJ2-5; D is unresolved. The germline V gene encodes CDR1 SGHNT and CDR2 YYREEE (reference sequence). This CDR3 is 14 amino acids long. The V end was cut by 0 bases, the J end by 2 bases, with 8 bases between. The chain's CDR3 is CASSLEGEQETQYF. The CDR3, as DNA: TGTGCCAGCAGCTTGGAAGGAGAACAAGAGACCCAGTACTTC.

The chain recombines TRBV7-2 with TRBJ1-2, with D tentatively TRBD1 (5 bases). Germline-derived CDR1 and CDR2 are SGHTA and FQGNSA. V gave up 0 bases and J gave up 2 bases, with 7 bases separating them. The CDR3 consists of 14 residues. This CDR3 is CASSLATENYGYTF. CDR3 sequence (DNA): TGTGCCAGCAGCTTAGCGACAGAAAACTATGGCTACACCTTC. Based on the CDR3 plus reference TRBV7-2 and TRBJ1-2, the full variable domain is GAGVSQSPSNKVTEKGKDVELRCDPISGHTALYWYRQSLGQGLEFLIYFQGNSAPDKSGLPSDRFSAERTGGSVSTLTIQRTQQEDSAVYLCASSLATENYGYTFGSGTRLTVV.

This clone was found a few times. V and J are TRBV6-2 or TRBV6-3 and TRBJ2-6; 9 nucleotides match TRBD1. Losses at the gene ends were 5 bases for V and 0 bases for J; bases not matched to a gene: 2. Germline V CDR1 and CDR2: MNHEY, SVGEGT. This CDR3 region has 16 residues. Here the CDR3 DNA reads TGTGCCAGCAGTGAGACAGGGGGCTCTGGGGCCAACGTCCTGACTTTC. Amino acids: CASSETGGSGANVLTF.

The V gene is TRBV3-1 (or the pseudogene TRBV3-2), the J gene TRBJ1-2; a possible D gene is TRBD1 (6 bases). Trimming removed 3 bases at V and 0 bases at J, with 11 bases between. Per the germline V gene, CDR1 is LGHDT and CDR2 is YNNKEL (reference sequence). The CDR3 is 15 amino acids. Here the CDR3 DNA reads TGTGCCAGCAGCCACTGGACAGACGCTAACTATGGCTACACCTTC. Protein sequence: CASSHWTDANYGYTF.

This chain joins TRBV6-2 or TRBV6-3 and TRBJ2-3; 9 positions agree with TRBD2. In germline, CDR1 is MNHEY, CDR2 SVGEGT. CDR3 length equals 14 residues. J lost 1 base, V lost 5 bases, and 1 base had no gene match. CDR3 sequence: CASSLAGRTDTQYF. CDR3 coding DNA: TGTGCCAGCAGTCTAGCGGGGCGCACAGATACGCAGTATTTT.

The chain couples TRBV5-1 to TRBJ2-5; TRBD1 is a possible D gene (7 bases). Germline CDR1 reads SGHRS; CDR2 reads YFSETQ. V lost 4 bases to trimming and J lost 2 bases, with 24 bases between them. This CDR3 region has 18 residues. The CDR3 nucleotides read TGCGCCAGCAGCCCCGGGATGAGGTCAGGGGGGCGGCAAGAGACCCAGTACTTC. Protein product: CASSPGMRSGGRQETQYF.

V and J are TRBV4-1 and TRBJ1-4; D might be TRBD1 (6 bases). Germline lookup yields CDR1 MGHRA and CDR2 YSYEKL. Trimming pared 0 bases from V and 7 bases from J, leaving 21 bases between. There are 18 residues in the CDR3. CDR3 DNA sequence: TGCGCCAGCAGCCAAGAGGCGGGAGTCGGGGGAGGGGGTGAAAAACTGTTTTTT. It specifies CASSQEAGVGGGGEKLFF.

The V gene is TRBV27, the J gene TRBJ1-6, with 7 positions matching TRBD1. Trimming removed 4 bases from V and 5 bases from J; junction bases left unmatched: 5. The CDR3 extends over 15 amino acids. Germline V gene lookup returns CDR1 MNHEY and CDR2 SMNVEV (reference sequence). The CDR3 DNA sequence: TGTGCCAGCAGTTCGCTGACAGGGAATAATTCACCCCTCCACTTT. It translates to CASSSLTGNNSPLHF.

The DNA of the CDR3 is TGTGCCAGCAGTTCCATCAGAGGGCCCGATGAAAAACTGTTTTTT. Amino acid sequence: CASSSIRGPDEKLFF. The chain is built from TRBV6-2 or TRBV6-3 and TRBJ1-4; unclear D gene. The germline V gene has CDR1 MNHEY and CDR2 SVGEGT. CDR3 size: 15 residues. Trimming took off 4 bases at V and 6 bases at J, with 15 bases between the two ends.

J is TRBJ2-5 and V is TRBV5-1; a weak D match, TRBD2 (5 bases). The CDR3 consists of 15 residues. The germline gives CDR1 SGHRS, CDR2 YFSETQ. V lost 4 bases, J lost 1 base, and 14 bases lay in between. This CDR3 is CASSPNGRVQETQYF. CDR3 sequence (DNA): TGCGCCAGCAGCCCCAATGGGAGAGTCCAAGAGACCCAGTACTTC.

CDR3 region: CASTATGTLVEFF. The CDR3 bases are TGTGCCAGCACCGCGACCGGGACATTAGTTGAGTTCTTC. This chain uses TRBV7-9 with TRBJ2-1, with D possibly TRBD1 on 6 matching bases. The CDR3 consists of 13 residues. Between the trimmed V and J ends, which lost 7 bases and 14 bases, there was a span of 21 bases. CDR1 and CDR2 from the germline V gene are SEHNR and FQNEAQ (reference sequence). Full variable domain (outside the CDR3, taken from reference TRBV7-9 and TRBJ2-1): DTGVSQNPRHKITKRGQNVTFRCDPISEHNRLYWYRQTLGQGPEFLTYFQNEAQLEKSRLLSDRFSAERPKGSFSTLEIQRTEQGDSAMYLCASTATGTLVEFFGPGTRLTVL.

As DNA, the CDR3 is TGCGCCAGCAGAACTCGGACTAGCGGTACTAGGGACTCCTACGAGCAGTACTTC. It specifies CASRTRTSGTRDSYEQYF. V gene TRBV5-1 combines with J gene TRBJ2-7; 10 nucleotides agree with TRBD2. The V segment lost 5 bases and the J segment 0 bases; nucleotides outside the gene matches: 14. From germline, CDR1 is SGHRS and CDR2 YFSETQ. The CDR3 contains 18 residues.

The chain carries TRBV5-1 and TRBJ1-2; 7 bases align to TRBD1. V gave up 2 bases and J gave up 8 bases; unmatched junction bases: 12. This CDR3 comprises 15 residues. The germline CDR1 and CDR2 sequences are SGHRS and YFSETQ. The CDR3 loop is CASSFGTEGPLGYTF. CDR3 in DNA: TGCGCCAGCAGCTTTGGGACAGAGGGCCCCTTGGGCTACACCTTC.

The rearrangement joins TRBV11-2 to TRBJ2-3; D ambiguous. Trimming left V 1 base short and J 0 bases short, with 11 bases between. This CDR3 contains 16 residues. Per germline, CDR1 SGHAT and CDR2 FQNNGV. In DNA form, the CDR3 reads TGTGCCAGCAGCTTAGGTGCGCTATCTAGCACAGATACGCAGTATTTT. Encoded protein: CASSLGALSSTDTQYF.

The V call is TRBV2, the J call TRBJ2-3, with D perhaps matching TRBD1 (6 bases). Germline CDR1 SNHLY, CDR2 FYNNEI. The CDR3 spans 18 residues. V dropped 5 bases and J dropped 2 bases, with 23 bases sitting between them. In nucleotides, the CDR3 is TGTGCCAGCAGTCCCCTACCAACCGGGACATACTACACAGATACGCAGTATTTT. Protein sequence: CASSPLPTGTYYTDTQYF. The full variable domain, rest sourced from reference TRBV2 and TRBJ2-3, is EPEVTQTPSHQVTQMGQEVILRCVPISNHLYFYWYRQILGQKVEFLVSFYNNEISEKSEIFDDQFSVERPDGSNFTLKIRSTKLEDSAMYFCASSPLPTGTYYTDTQYFGPGTRLTVL.

V is TRBV5-1 and J is TRBJ2-5; 7 bases map to TRBD1. The germline V gene encodes CDR1 SGHRS and CDR2 YFSETQ. The V and J ends lost 0 bases and 4 bases, in that order; junction bases with no gene match: 0. The CDR3 is 13 residues long. The CDR3 region has the DNA TGCGCCAGCAGCTTGGAGGGGGCAGAGACCCAGTACTTC. Its protein is CASSLEGAETQYF.

The V gene is TRBV6-6, the J gene TRBJ2-1; 9 bases fit TRBD2. CDR1 MNHNY and CDR2 SVGAGI come from the germline V gene (reference sequence). V was clipped by 6 bases and J by 5 bases; unmatched bases: 5. The CDR3 runs 14 residues. The CDR3 nucleotides are TGTGCCAGCAGGGCGGGGGGGCCGGACAATGAGCAGTTCTTC. Encoded protein: CASRAGGPDNEQFF.

V usage is TRBV19 and J usage is TRBJ1-3; 8 bases are shared with TRBD1. Trimming at V came to 3 bases and at J to 3 bases, leaving 1 base not matched to a gene. Germline V gives CDR1 LNHDA, CDR2 SQIVND (reference sequence). There are 14 residues in the CDR3. CDR3 sequence (DNA): TGTGCCAGTAGTATTGGACAGGGTGGAAACACCATATATTTT. It translates to CASSIGQGGNTIYF.

The chain employs TRBV11-3 and TRBJ2-3, with 8 nucleotides matching TRBD2. The CDR3 is 16 amino acids. The V and J ends lost 8 bases and 0 bases, in that order; junction bases with no gene match: 10. CDR1 is SGHNT and CDR2 is YENEEA in the germline V gene. CDR3 loop: CASRRGGHQSTDTQYF. Written as DNA, the CDR3 is TGTGCCAGCCGCCGGGGGGGCCACCAAAGCACAGATACGCAGTATTTT.

This sequence joins TRBV5-6 and TRBJ1-1; D not certain. Trimming took off 1 base at V and 3 bases at J, with 13 bases between the two ends. The CDR3 totals 15 residues. Germline CDR1 SGHDT, CDR2 YYEEEE. The CDR3 nucleotides read TGTGCCAGCAGCTTGATGAGGGAGGTTTACACTGAAGCTTTCTTT. Its protein product is CASSLMREVYTEAFF.

Details on this clone: The sample carries other DNA sequences with the same CDR3. V gene TRBV5-4 combines with J gene TRBJ2-7, with 11 positions matching TRBD1. The ends lost 4 bases at V and 4 bases at J; junction bases unmatched: 4. Germline V lookup: CDR1 SGHNT, CDR2 YYREEE (reference sequence). This CDR3 spans 14 amino acids. This chain's CDR3 is CASSPGTGGYEQYF. The CDR3, as DNA: TGTGCCAGCAGCCCCGGGACAGGGGGATACGAGCAGTACTTC.

V is TRBV11-2 and J is TRBJ2-2; D call uncertain. The V gene lost 1 base and the J gene lost 5 bases, with 14 bases spanning the gap. The CDR3 runs 16 residues. Per the germline V gene, CDR1 is SGHAT and CDR2 is FQNNGV. CDR3 nucleotide sequence: TGTGCCAGCAGCTTAGGGCCAAATACCCGAACCGGGGAGCTGTTTTTT. Translated, it gives CASSLGPNTRTGELFF. Full variable domain (rest looked up from reference TRBV11-2 and TRBJ2-2): EAGVAQSPRYKIIEKRQSVAFWCNPISGHATLYWYQQILGQGPKLLIQFQNNGVVDDSQLPKDRFSAERLKGVDSTLKIQPAKLEDSAVYLCASSLGPNTRTGELFFGEGSRLTVL.

V and J are TRBV5-4 and TRBJ2-5; a possible D gene is TRBD2 (6 bases). Germline CDR1 and CDR2: SGHNT and YYREEE (reference sequence). V lost 5 bases and J lost 4, with 15 bases in between. The CDR3 has 14 amino acids. CDR3 residues: CASRSRLDTETQYF. CDR3 DNA: TGTGCCAGCAGATCTCGACTAGATACAGAGACCCAGTACTTC. The entire variable domain, with the rest obtained from reference TRBV5-4 and TRBJ2-5, is as follows: ETGVTQSPTHLIKTRGQQVTLRCSSQSGHNTVSWYQQALGQGPQFIFQYYREEENGRGNFPPRFSGLQFPNYSSELNVNALELDDSALYLCASRSRLDTETQYFGPGTRLLVL.

The chain joins TRBV7-2 to TRBJ1-2; possible D gene TRBD1, 5 bases. The germline V gene encodes CDR1 SGHTA and CDR2 FQGNSA. The V gene lost 2 bases and the J gene lost 2 bases, with 15 bases spanning the gap. The CDR3 totals 16 residues. CDR3 sequence (DNA): TGTGCCAGCAGCTTAAATCAGGTGGCAGGGAACTATGGCTACACCTTC. As protein: CASSLNQVAGNYGYTF.

The table lists this clone with a few counts. The V and J genes are TRBV27 and TRBJ1-5; D is unclear. Germline V gene data show CDR1 as MNHEY and CDR2 as SMNVEV (reference sequence). V was cut by 0 bases and J by 5 bases, with 5 bases left in between. The CDR3 contains 13 residues. CDR3 protein: CASSLSLYQPQHF. As DNA, the CDR3 is TGTGCCAGCAGTTTATCGTTATATCAGCCCCAGCATTTT.

This clone was observed a few times. CDR3 bases: TGTGCCAGCAGCTTCCAAGTGGGACAGGGGGATCCCTACGAGCAGTACTTC. Translated: CASSFQVGQGDPYEQYF. This chain connects TRBV7-9 to TRBJ2-7, with 11 positions matching TRBD1. There are 17 residues in the CDR3. Germline values: CDR1 SEHNR, CDR2 FQNEAQ (reference sequence). With 3 bases clipped from V and 2 bases from J, the junction kept 9 bases outside the gene matches.

V usage is TRBV6-6 and J usage is TRBJ1-5, with a weak D call TRBD1 (5 bases). Germline CDR1 is MNHNY and CDR2 is SVGAGI (reference sequence). The length of the CDR3 is 15 residues. The germline V and J ends were trimmed by 0 bases and 3 bases, with 9 bases remaining between them. CDR3 nucleotide sequence: TGTGCCAGCAGTTACTCGGGGCAGATCAATCAGCCCCAGCATTTT. As protein: CASSYSGQINQPQHF.

Concerning this clone itself: One junction end disagrees with the germline gene, perhaps due to a read error. This rearrangement joins TRBV20-1 to TRBJ1-2; a possible D gene is TRBD1 (6 bases). Germline V gene lookup returns CDR1 DFQATT and CDR2 SNEGSKA (reference sequence). This CDR3 has 10 residues. The CDR3: CSAMRQDPPF. The CDR3 coding sequence is TGCAGTGCTATGAGACAGGACCCCCCTTTC.

The chain employs TRBV12-2 and TRBJ1-1. TRBV12-2 is termed a pseudogene. This CDR3 spans 14 amino acids. As DNA, the CDR3 is TGTGCAAGTCGCTTCAAAAACCCGGACACTGAAGCTTTCTTT. Protein: CASRFKNPDTEAFF.

This clone turned up a few times. The chain links TRBV5-1 to TRBJ2-5; 9 positions match TRBD1. V dropped 5 bases and J dropped 1; count of bases not matched to a gene: 6. The CDR3 sequence is 15 residues long. Germline CDR1 reads SGHRS; CDR2 reads YFSETQ. The CDR3 region has the DNA TGCGCCAGCAGTTCACCGGGACAGGGCCAAGAGACCCAGTACTTC. Translation: CASSSPGQGQETQYF. Filled out from reference TRBV5-1 and TRBJ2-5, the complete variable domain reads KAGVTQTPRYLIKTRGQQVTLSCSPISGHRSVSWYQQTPGQGLQFLFEYFSETQRNKGNFPGRFSGRQFSNSRSEMNVSTLELGDSALYLCASSSPGQGQETQYFGPGTRLLVL.